This T cell receptor beta chain was obtained from a study of response to subunit inactivated influenza vaccine. One entry per CDR3 protein, called by TCRdb with MiXCR from the RT-PCR reads. The table includes a few hundred thousand distinct CDR3 sequences, about 11% detected once. This clonotype came up many times. Per germline, CDR1 DFQATT and CDR2 SNEGSKA (reference sequence). The CDR3 totals 14 residues. Deletions cut 3 bases from V and 7 bases from J, with 16 bases between. These data are also associated with another study on T cells expressing NK-cell markers. As that report states: The cDNA for TCR beta came from 5'RACE template switching with UMIs. Restriction of sorting to alpha-beta TCR T cells was accomplished in several experiments using an anti-gamma-delta TCR antibody. The study found dominant NKG2C+ clonotypes at roughly 1.0-7.0% of CD8+ T cells in roughly six donors. A few of the donors also had these clonotypes leading their CD3+CD56-NKG2C+ fraction.

Sequencing used PBMCs from blood, obtained on the day of vaccination. The rearrangement uses TRBV20-1 and TRBJ2-1; D remains ambiguous. The clonotype originates from a man aged 45-65 years who received an inactivated influenza vaccine. This chain's CDR3 is CSASSEFGVNEQFF. The CDR3 coding sequence is TGCAGTGCTAGTTCGGAATTTGGAGTGAATGAGCAGTTCTTC.